What follows is one TCR beta chain and its context. Its specificity is unknown. The data stem from a study of PD-1 blockade in classical Hodgkin lymphoma. Study-level findings and limits: Initiation of nivolumab under 1 year after ASCT led to exclusion of patients. Repertoires differed for reasons still undefined, possibly disease activity or prior therapy.

Every patient relapsed after autologous stem cell transplantation, and brentuximab vedotin exposure varied. The V gene end was trimmed by 4 bases and the J gene end by 4 bases; junction bases not matched to a gene: 4. CDR3 length: 14 amino acids. Germline CDR1 reads SGHRS; CDR2 reads YFSETQ. Only in-frame clones appear in the TCRdb table, and some are missing; sequencing was by immunoSEQ multiplex PCR. The repertoire has 100,000 to 120,000 clones, roughly nine tenths of them found once; the top ten carry about 20%. The sequence was collected from a human donor with classical Hodgkin lymphoma. The genes are TRBV5-1 and TRBJ2-7; TRBD2 matches 11 bases. The source was peripheral blood mononuclear cells (PBMCs), collected before the second cycle of nivolumab. The CDR3 region has the DNA TGCGCCAGCAGCCCGACTAGCGGGACGTACGAGCAGTACTTC. Protein product: CASSPTSGTYEQYF.